This is a list of T cell receptor beta chains from one sample in a study of blood T cell repertoires in COVID-19. The protocol was immunoSEQ multiplex PCR, while the TCRdb copy is restricted to in-frame clones and leaves out a portion. The table includes 250,000 or so clones, roughly 89% detected once. Sequencing was performed on peripheral blood. These receptors came from a young woman with active or convalescent COVID-19. The CDR3 runs from the conserved cysteine through the conserved F or W. The order of the fields is CDR3 protein, CDR3 DNA, CDR3 length, V gene, J gene, D gene, clone size. D genes are given only for firm matches. A clone size is listed for some rows: how often the clone was seen (once, few, many), or a class if it is expanded.

cdr3_aa: CASGARIAEKLFF
cdr3_nt: TGTGCCAGCGGGGCCCGAATTGCTGAAAAACTGTTTTTT
cdr3_length: 13
v_call: TRBV6-5
j_call: TRBJ1-4
d_call: .
clone_size: once

cdr3_aa: CASSGRRGNEQFF
cdr3_nt: TGTGCCAGTAGTGGACGGAGGGGCAATGAGCAGTTCTTC
cdr3_length: 13
v_call: TRBV19
j_call: TRBJ2-1
d_call: .
clone_size: .

cdr3_aa: CASSAVMSGGPLETQYF
cdr3_nt: TGTGCCAGCAGTGCGGTGATGAGCGGGGGGCCGTTAGAGACCCAGTACTTC
cdr3_length: 17
v_call: TRBV2
j_call: TRBJ2-5
d_call: TRBD2
clone_size: .

cdr3_aa: CASSSGGTEAFF
cdr3_nt: TGTGCCAGCAGCTCAGGGGGCACTGAAGCTTTCTTT
cdr3_length: 12
v_call: TRBV9
j_call: TRBJ1-1
d_call: TRBD1
clone_size: .

cdr3_aa: CASGQDSQGNEKLFF
cdr3_nt: TGCGCCAGCGGCCAAGATTCCCAGGGTAATGAAAAACTGTTTTTT
cdr3_length: 15
v_call: TRBV4-3
j_call: TRBJ1-4
d_call: .
clone_size: .

cdr3_aa: CATSDADPGEWETQYF
cdr3_nt: TGTGCCACCAGTGACGCCGACCCAGGGGAGTGGGAGACCCAGTACTTC
cdr3_length: 16
v_call: TRBV24-1
j_call: TRBJ2-5
d_call: .
clone_size: .

cdr3_aa: CASSEQGLQGYTF
cdr3_nt: TGTGCCAGTAGTGAACAGGGTTTACAGGGCTACACCTTC
cdr3_length: 13
v_call: TRBV19
j_call: TRBJ1-2
d_call: .
clone_size: few

cdr3_aa: CASSLSGTGYNSPLHF
cdr3_nt: TGCGCCAGCAGCTTGTCCGGGACAGGGTACAATTCACCCCTCCACTTT
cdr3_length: 16
v_call: TRBV5-1
j_call: TRBJ1-6
d_call: TRBD1
clone_size: .

cdr3_aa: CASSPSPGTQYF
cdr3_nt: TGTGCCAGCAGCCCGAGCCCCGGGACCCAGTACTTC
cdr3_length: 12
v_call: TRBV13
j_call: TRBJ2-5
d_call: .
clone_size: .

cdr3_aa: CASSPIAGGPDYEQFF
cdr3_nt: TGCGCCAGCAGCCCTATAGCGGGGGGGCCCGATTATGAGCAGTTCTTC
cdr3_length: 16
v_call: TRBV5-1
j_call: TRBJ2-1
d_call: TRBD2
clone_size: .

cdr3_aa: CASSMHPSSGTDTQYF
cdr3_nt: TGTGCCAGTAGTATGCACCCTAGCAGCGGCACAGATACGCAGTATTTT
cdr3_length: 16
v_call: TRBV19
j_call: TRBJ2-3
d_call: .
clone_size: .

cdr3_aa: CASGSGQGAPEQFF
cdr3_nt: TGTGCCAGTGGTTCGGGACAGGGGGCCCCTGAGCAGTTCTTC
cdr3_length: 14
v_call: TRBV19
j_call: TRBJ2-1
d_call: TRBD1
clone_size: many

cdr3_aa: CASTRQLMNTEAFF
cdr3_nt: TGTGCCAGTACCAGACAGTTAATGAACACTGAAGCTTTCTTT
cdr3_length: 14
v_call: TRBV19
j_call: TRBJ1-1
d_call: .
clone_size: .

cdr3_aa: CASRRDRGDYGYTF
cdr3_nt: TGTGCCAGCAGACGGGACAGGGGGGACTATGGCTACACCTTC
cdr3_length: 14
v_call: TRBV3-1/TRBV3-2
j_call: TRBJ1-2
d_call: TRBD1
clone_size: .

cdr3_aa: CASSQDLNQPQHF
cdr3_nt: TGCGCCAGCAGCCAAGATCTGAATCAGCCCCAGCATTTT
cdr3_length: 13
v_call: TRBV4-3
j_call: TRBJ1-5
d_call: .
clone_size: .

cdr3_aa: CASSALQGLRITEAFF
cdr3_nt: TGTGCCAGCAGCGCCTTACAGGGGTTGAGGATTACTGAAGCTTTCTTT
cdr3_length: 16
v_call: TRBV7-2
j_call: TRBJ1-1
d_call: TRBD1
clone_size: .

cdr3_aa: CASSSPGRMTQPQHF
cdr3_nt: TGTGCCAGCAGTTCCCCAGGTCGCATGACCCAGCCCCAGCATTTT
cdr3_length: 15
v_call: TRBV28
j_call: TRBJ1-5
d_call: .
clone_size: .

cdr3_aa: CASSLEGGGTEAFF
cdr3_nt: TGTGCCAGCAGTTTAGAGGGAGGAGGCACTGAAGCTTTCTTT
cdr3_length: 14
v_call: TRBV27
j_call: TRBJ1-1
d_call: .
clone_size: .

cdr3_aa: CASRDRGRNQPQHF
cdr3_nt: TGTGCCAGCAGGGATCGAGGAAGGAATCAGCCCCAGCATTTT
cdr3_length: 14
v_call: TRBV6-5
j_call: TRBJ1-5
d_call: .
clone_size: .

cdr3_aa: CASSSPGENTEAFF
cdr3_nt: TGTGCCAGCAGTTCCCCGGGAGAGAACACTGAAGCTTTCTTT
cdr3_length: 14
v_call: TRBV27
j_call: TRBJ1-1
d_call: .
clone_size: .

cdr3_aa: CASDTGMGETQYF
cdr3_nt: TGTGCCAGCGATACAGGGATGGGGGAGACCCAGTACTTC
cdr3_length: 13
v_call: TRBV2
j_call: TRBJ2-5
d_call: .
clone_size: .

cdr3_aa: CASSAPGGRNEKLFF
cdr3_nt: TGTGCCAGCAGTGCCCCCGGGGGGCGGAATGAAAAACTGTTTTTT
cdr3_length: 15
v_call: TRBV25-1
j_call: TRBJ1-4
d_call: .
clone_size: .

cdr3_aa: CASSPTGVDEKLFF
cdr3_nt: TGTGCCAGCAGTCCCACAGGGGTGGATGAAAAACTGTTTTTT
cdr3_length: 14
v_call: TRBV27
j_call: TRBJ1-4
d_call: TRBD1
clone_size: .

cdr3_aa: CASSFSRTGLLTEAFF
cdr3_nt: TGTGCCAGCAGTTTTTCCAGGACAGGACTATTGACTGAAGCTTTCTTT
cdr3_length: 16
v_call: TRBV28
j_call: TRBJ1-1
d_call: TRBD1
clone_size: .

cdr3_aa: CASRGLSSYNEQFF
cdr3_nt: TGTGCCAGCAGGGGACTTAGCTCCTACAATGAGCAGTTCTTC
cdr3_length: 14
v_call: TRBV14
j_call: TRBJ2-1
d_call: .
clone_size: .

cdr3_aa: CASSATGGVGEKLFF
cdr3_nt: TGTGCCAGCAGCGCTACAGGGGGGGTAGGGGAAAAACTGTTTTTT
cdr3_length: 15
v_call: TRBV2
j_call: TRBJ1-4
d_call: TRBD1
clone_size: .

cdr3_aa: CAAQNTYEQYF
cdr3_nt: TGTGCCGCCCAGAATACCTACGAGCAGTACTTC
cdr3_length: 11
v_call: TRBV6-5
j_call: TRBJ2-7
d_call: .
clone_size: .

cdr3_aa: CASSTRTGGAYGYTF
cdr3_nt: TGTGCCAGTAGTACCCGGACAGGGGGCGCCTATGGCTACACCTTC
cdr3_length: 15
v_call: TRBV19
j_call: TRBJ1-2
d_call: TRBD1
clone_size: .